This T cell receptor beta chain emerged from a study of patients and donors after allogeneic stem cell transplantation. CDR3 size: 13 residues. Germline lookup yields CDR1 SNHLY and CDR2 FYNNEI. Trimming left V 8 bases short and J 4 bases short, with 11 bases between. TCRdb independently ran MiXCR on the RT-PCR reads; one entry per CDR3 protein. The sample has a few hundred thousand distinct CDR3 sequences; roughly an eighth are singletons. What was sequenced was blood, either unsorted or a sorted T cell fraction (not recorded which). The receptor was isolated from a human donor who was either an allogeneic HSCT recipient or a stem cell or donor lymphocyte infusion donor (not recorded which). It is not recorded whose cells these are; they may come from a transplant donor. The chain is built from TRBV2 and TRBJ2-2; D is ambiguous. The CDR3 region is CASYVGLTGELFF. The CDR3 bases are TGTGCCAGCTACGTAGGGCTCACCGGGGAGCTGTTTTTT.